This T cell receptor beta chain was sequenced in a study of blood T cell repertoires in COVID-19 (dated by TCRdb to the early 2020s). Notes on the research overall: The collaborator samples originated in the United States, Italy and Spain and spanned the acute and convalescent phases of COVID-19. The prospective study material was composed of cDNA or gDNA derived from T cells, B-cell-depleted T cells, or PBMCs. Deeply sampled blood TCRbeta repertoires from subjects exposed to, actively infected with, or recovered from COVID-19 were included in the dataset. A freely available public database, intended as a resource for researchers studying the immune response to SARS-CoV-2, is where the repertoires were released. Samples came from the ongoing ImmuneRACE study (first 160 participants) plus 1,254 subjects from 6 global collaborators. Nearly every sample came with metadata listing a de-identified subject ID, COVID-19 status, age in years and sex. Where available, HLA class I and class II types were obtained from metadata supplied by the sample provider rather than from assay-based typing. On the study overall, not on this receptor specifically: How much clinical and demographic metadata was included differed by source and by participant, and the metadata was provided uncurated.

Collaborating institutions collected whole blood in K2EDTA tubes following their own protocols. For TCRbeta analysis, collaborator samples were shipped as frozen whole blood, as isolated PBMCs, or as DNA extracted from either sample type. In regard to this clone: The clone's antigen remains unknown. No qualities accompany the bases; no much larger clone lies one base away.

TCRbeta CDR3 regions were amplified from genomic DNA using the immunoSEQ Assay, a bias-controlled multiplex PCR. The original methods were these. The number of nucleated cells in each sample was estimated from the amplification of reference gene primers within the assay. To quantify the absolute abundance of each unique TCRbeta CDR3 rearrangement, sequence reads were collapsed and filtered. For each sample, productive Simpson clonality was calculated by taking the square root of Simpson's diversity index across productive rearrangements. TCRdb limited this immuneACCESS table to in-frame rearrangements with V and J called. A share of clones is missing; checked studies link under half to unresolved V genes, and the rest is unexplained. V and J calls and clone size are as listed in that table; D and trimming were resolved from the DNA. This sample comprises 150,000 to 200,000 clones, about 74% of them detected only once. The ten top clones hold 8.1% of the sample.

Via the germline V gene, CDR1 is SNHLY and CDR2 FYNNEI. The CDR3 sequence holds 14 residues, the cysteine and phenylalanine included. Left in the record is the CDR3 DNA by itself, 42 bases read in frame from the first base. Relative to germline, V is 4 bases shorter and J is 1 base shorter, with 10 bases between their ends. The sequenced material came from peripheral blood. This receptor was obtained from a man in his fifties or sixties with acute or convalescent COVID-19. The V gene is TRBV2 and the J gene is TRBJ1-2; D gene: possibly TRBD1, on 5 matching bases. The nucleotide sequence is given as TGTGCCAGCAGTGGGTGGGGGGATAACTATGGCTACACCTTC. This sequence encodes CASSGWGDNYGYTF.